One T cell receptor (beta chain) is described in this entry. Its antigen is not known. This sample was included in a study of shared clonotypes between healthy human individuals. At the level of the study: The plates for each donor numbered three CD4 naive, three CD4 memory, two CD8 naive and one CD8 memory. Study results and caveats: Despite large depth, rarefaction showed incomplete sorted-subset sequencing. Several donors had around 5.2% of their naive CD4 clonotypes in common. Unshared clonotypes carried lower generation probabilities than those common to all four donors.

Trimming took 3 bases from V and 0 from J, leaving 8 bases between them. From germline, CDR1 is MNHNY and CDR2 SVGAGI (reference sequence). CDR3 size: 14 residues. Positive CCR7 selection of CD45RO-negative cells yielded the naive CD8 cells, and terminally differentiated effector memory CD45RA+ cells were excluded. The method was immunoSEQ multiplex PCR; TCRdb's version includes in-frame clones alone and lacks a portion of them. This table holds about 2 million clones, about 95% found once. Sequencing was carried out using naive CD8+ T cells sorted from blood. This sequence was found in a man aged 18-30 years in good health. This rearrangement joins TRBV6-6 to TRBJ1-2; D gene uncertain. The CDR3 region has the DNA TGTGCCAGCAGTTATTTGGTTTCTAACTATGGCTACACCTTC. Protein: CASSYLVSNYGYTF.